This T cell receptor beta chain was found in a study of blood T cell repertoires in COVID-19. Study at large: Spain, Italy and the United States supplied samples that represented acute and convalescent COVID-19. The analysed material was cDNA or gDNA that came from T cells, B-cell-depleted T cells, or PBMCs.

In the original analysis: Cell counts per sample came from amplifying reference gene primers. Measured with immunoSEQ multiplex PCR; TCRdb has only the in-frame clones, and not every one. The D gene and trimming were derived from the DNA, and the V and J assignments and clone size from that table. The profile shows some 20,000 clones, approximately 84% of them singletons. V dropped 2 bases and J dropped 14 bases, with 18 bases sitting between them. The germline gives CDR1 SEHNR, CDR2 FQNEAQ (reference sequence). This CDR3 is 13 amino acids long. The chain links TRBV7-9 to TRBJ1-1; a possible D gene is TRBD1 (5 bases). This TCR was recovered from a man aged 45-65 years with active COVID-19. Source material: peripheral blood. The CDR3 coding sequence is TGTGCCAGCAGCTTATCGGGTCGACAGTACAACTTCTTT. It translates to CASSLSGRQYNFF. The full variable domain, with the rest looked up from reference TRBV7-9 and TRBJ1-1, is DTGVSQNPRHKITKRGQNVTFRCDPISEHNRLYWYRQTLGQGPEFLTYFQNEAQLEKSRLLSDRFSAERPKGSFSTLEIQRTEQGDSAMYLCASSLSGRQYNFFGQGTRLTVV.